This passage covers 6 T cell receptor beta chains from one sample sequenced in a study of blood T cell repertoires in COVID-19. The data were produced by immunoSEQ multiplex PCR, yet TCRdb's version contains in-frame clones alone and is incomplete. In the table there are roughly 64,000 clones, approximately 86% of which are singletons. Input material: peripheral blood. The receptors come from a man aged 35 to 55 with acute or convalescent COVID-19.

The chain couples TRBV11-3 to TRBJ2-3; 10 positions match TRBD2. V shed 5 bases, J shed 2 bases, and the junction held 7 bases outside the gene matches. This CDR3 has 16 residues. Germline values: CDR1 SGHNT, CDR2 YENEEA. Here the CDR3 reads CASSPAGGPNTDTQYF. CDR3 nucleotides: TGTGCCAGCAGCCCAGCGGGGGGGCCCAACACAGATACGCAGTATTTT.

The chain uses TRBV30 and TRBJ2-1, with 10 bases matching TRBD2. There are 14 residues in the CDR3. Germline values: CDR1 GTSNPN, CDR2 SVGIG (reference sequence). V lost 2 bases and J lost 9; bases outside the gene matches: 7. The CDR3 coding sequence is TGTGCCTGGAGTAAAAGCGGGGGGGCGAGTGAGCAGTTCTTC. Protein product: CAWSKSGGASEQFF.

The gene calls are TRBV30 and TRBJ1-1; D unresolved. Trimming took off 1 base at V and 1 base at J, with 16 bases between the two ends. Germline lookup yields CDR1 GTSNPN and CDR2 SVGIG (reference sequence). This CDR3 spans 16 amino acids. CDR3 loop: CAWSEARKIRNTEAFF. The CDR3 DNA is TGTGCCTGGAGTGAGGCGAGGAAGATAAGGAACACTGAAGCTTTCTTT. The full variable domain, its missing parts supplied by reference TRBV30 and TRBJ1-1, is SQTIHQWPATLVQPVGSPLSLECTVEGTSNPNLYWYRQAAGRGLQLLFYSVGIGQISSEVPQNLSASRPQDRQFILSSKKLLLSDSGFYLCAWSEARKIRNTEAFFGQGTRLTVV.

The chain is built from TRBV18 and TRBJ1-2, with 9 bases identical to TRBD1. Germline CDR1 and CDR2: KGHSH and LQKENI. Trimming cost V 4 bases and J 3 bases; bases outside gene matches: 6. CDR3 length: 15 residues. The CDR3 region is CASSLTGGADYGYTF. The CDR3 coding sequence is TGTGCCAGCTCACTAACAGGGGGCGCTGACTATGGCTACACCTTC. The full variable domain, with the rest looked up from reference TRBV18 and TRBJ1-2, is NAGVMQNPRHLVRRRGQEARLRCSPMKGHSHVYWYRQLPEEGLKFMVYLQKENIIDESGMPKERFSAEFPKEGPSILRIQQVVRGDSAAYFCASSLTGGADYGYTFGSGTRLTVV.

Only one count was recorded for this clone. The chain has TRBV29-1 and TRBJ2-3; possibly TRBD1 for D (6 bases). This CDR3 has 13 residues. The V end lost 5 bases, the J end lost 2 bases, and 11 bases lay between the germline ends. Germline V CDR1 and CDR2: SQVTM, ANQGSEA. The CDR3 sequence: CSVRRGTTDTQYF. CDR3 DNA sequence: TGCAGCGTTAGAAGGGGGACCACAGATACGCAGTATTTT.

As DNA, the CDR3 is TGTGCCAGCAGCCAGTTAAAAGCGGGCCGTGTTACCACCCCGTTCTCCCAGTACTTC. The encoded protein is CASSQLKAGRVTTPFSQYF. The V and J genes are TRBV3-1 (or the pseudogene TRBV3-2) and TRBJ2-5; perhaps TRBD2 as D (6 bases). The CDR3 contains 19 residues. The ends were cut back, 3 bases at V and 9 bases at J, with 32 bases in the middle. Germline CDR1 and CDR2: LGHDT and YNNKEL (reference sequence).